A single sample gave rise to the 14 T cell receptor beta chains below, sequenced in a study of blood T cell repertoires in COVID-19. Sequencing used immunoSEQ multiplex PCR; TCRdb keeps in-frame clones, though not all of them. The sample has roughly 68,000 clones; approximately 85% are singletons. Sequencing used peripheral blood. The receptors shown here come from a man between 50 and 59 years old with acute or convalescent COVID-19.

Here the CDR3 DNA reads TGCGCCAGCAGCTTGGAAACCGGGGGCACTGAAGCTTTCTTT. Translating gives CASSLETGGTEAFF. The chain carries TRBV5-1 and TRBJ1-1; possibly TRBD1 for D (5 bases). Trimming cost V 0 bases and J 4 bases, with 10 bases left between them. CDR1 SGHRS and CDR2 YFSETQ come from the germline V gene. CDR3 length: 14 amino acids.

This clone has more than one count but fewer than ten. This sequence joins TRBV2 and TRBJ1-2, with D perhaps TRBD1 (5 bases). The V gene's germline CDR1 is SNHLY and CDR2 FYNNEI. Trimming stripped 8 bases from V and 5 bases from J, with 21 bases between. This CDR3 spans 15 amino acids. DNA of the CDR3: TGTGCCAGCGGGCCGACAGAGGAAAATACGTATGGCTACACCTTC. Translation: CASGPTEENTYGYTF.

The rearrangement links TRBV2 to TRBJ1-1, with no clear D. The V gene's germline CDR1 is SNHLY and CDR2 FYNNEI. Trimming left V 3 bases short and J 0 bases short, with 8 bases between. The CDR3 has 14 residues. CDR3 bases: TGTGCCAGCAGTGACCCCGTAGTGAACACTGAAGCTTTCTTT. This sequence encodes CASSDPVVNTEAFF. The full variable domain, with the rest looked up from reference TRBV2 and TRBJ1-1, is EPEVTQTPSHQVTQMGQEVILRCVPISNHLYFYWYRQILGQKVEFLVSFYNNEISEKSEIFDDQFSVERPDGSNFTLKIRSTKLEDSAMYFCASSDPVVNTEAFFGQGTRLTVV.

The gene calls are TRBV5-6 and TRBJ2-2, with 10 bases lining up with TRBD1. This CDR3 spans 16 amino acids. Germline V gene lookup returns CDR1 SGHDT and CDR2 YYEEEE. V lost 3 bases and J lost 7; bases outside the gene matches: 9. CDR3 amino acids: CASSSPRQGASGELFF. For the CDR3, the DNA is TGTGCCAGCAGCTCTCCACGACAGGGGGCGAGCGGGGAGCTGTTTTTT.

The V call is TRBV7-8, the J call TRBJ2-7, with 9 bases fitting TRBD2. V shed 4 bases and J 5 bases; nucleotides not matched to a gene: 12. Germline-derived CDR1 and CDR2 are SGHVS and FQNEAQ. The CDR3 has 16 residues. CDR3 nucleotide sequence: TGTGCCAGCAGCTCTCGGCGGGGGGGGGCGCGAAACGAGCAGTACTTC. This gives the protein CASSSRRGGARNEQYF. Drawing the rest from reference TRBV7-8 and TRBJ2-7, the complete variable domain is GAGVSQSPRYKVAKRGQDVALRCDPISGHVSLFWYQQALGQGPEFLTYFQNEAQLDKSGLPSDRFFAERPEGSVSTLKIQRTQQEDSAVYLCASSSRRGGARNEQYFGPGTRLTVT.

The chain combines TRBV6-7 with TRBJ1-1; a weak D match, TRBD1 (6 bases). TRBV6-7 is an ORF; its function is uncertain. The CDR3 loop spans 17 amino acids. V lost 2 bases and J lost 2, with 18 bases in between. The CDR3 here is CASSYLGTRGSNTEAFF. CDR3 nucleotides: TGTGCCAGCAGTTACCTCGGGACAAGAGGGAGTAACACTGAAGCTTTCTTT.

This chain connects TRBV7-9 to TRBJ2-7; 10 positions agree with TRBD1. Germline V gene data show CDR1 as SEHNR and CDR2 as FQNEAQ (reference sequence). V lost 5 bases and J lost 6; bases outside the gene matches: 7. The CDR3 is 14 residues long. Here the CDR3 DNA reads TGTGCCAGCAGCCCGGGACAGGGGCATCGCGAGCAGTACTTC. Its protein product is CASSPGQGHREQYF.

The gene calls are TRBV4-2 and TRBJ2-3; 11 bases map to TRBD1. V lost 4 bases and J lost 3; bases outside the gene matches: 3. CDR1 and CDR2 (germline): LGHNA, YNFKEQ. This CDR3 contains 15 residues. The CDR3 DNA reads as TGTGCCAGCAGCCCCGGGACAGGGGGTACAGATACGCAGTATTTT. Protein sequence: CASSPGTGGTDTQYF.

The J gene is TRBJ1-1, the V gene TRBV9; no clear D gene. The CDR3 has 13 residues. Germline-derived CDR1 and CDR2 are SGDLS and YYNGEE. V was shortened by 4 bases and J by 7 bases, with 14 bases between the two germline ends. The CDR3 DNA is TGTGCCAGCAGCTCCGAGGGAGGGTATGAAGCTTTCTTT. Its protein product is CASSSEGGYEAFF.

This sequence joins TRBV10-1 and TRBJ1-3; TRBD1 aligns across 8 bases. The CDR3 runs to 17 residues. V lost 3 bases to trimming and J lost 0 bases; unmatched junction nucleotides: 7. The germline gives CDR1 WNHNN, CDR2 SYGVQD (reference sequence). CDR3 bases: TGCGCCAGCAGTGAAGGCCCGACAGGGGTCTCTGGAAACACCATATATTTT. It specifies CASSEGPTGVSGNTIYF.

The table lists this clone with a count of one. The CDR3 loop reads CASSGIAGYQETQYF. DNA of the CDR3: TGTGCCAGTAGTGGAATAGCGGGGTACCAAGAGACCCAGTACTTC. This chain links TRBV19 with TRBJ2-5; 8 nucleotides align to TRBD2. The CDR3 spans 15 residues. Looked up from germline, CDR1 is LNHDA and CDR2 is SQIVND (reference sequence). V dropped 5 bases and J dropped 0; count of bases not matched to a gene: 5.

The rearrangement links TRBV12-5 to TRBJ2-5, with TRBD2 as a possible D gene (6 bases). This CDR3 contains 15 residues. Germline values: CDR1 LGHNT, CDR2 FRNRAP. V was shortened by 1 base and J by 5 bases, with 14 bases between the two germline ends. The DNA of the CDR3 is TGTGCTAGTGGTTTGGACGGGGGAAAGGGTGAGACCCAGTACTTC. Translation: CASGLDGGKGETQYF.

A few counts support this clone. The same CDR3 also results from other DNA sequences found in this sample. The chain combines TRBV5-1 with TRBJ1-1; TRBD1 aligns across 7 bases. The V gene's germline CDR1 is SGHRS and CDR2 YFSETQ. V lost 0 bases to trimming and J lost 1 base; unmatched junction nucleotides: 3. The CDR3 loop spans 15 amino acids. The CDR3, as DNA: TGCGCCAGCAGCTTGGTAGCAGGGGGGAACACTGAAGCTTTCTTT. This gives the protein CASSLVAGGNTEAFF.

The chain recombines TRBV7-8 with TRBJ2-3; 12 nucleotides align to TRBD2. J gave up 2 bases and V 2 bases, and 8 bases lay outside the gene matches. Germline loops: CDR1 SGHVS, CDR2 FQNEAQ. The CDR3 totals 18 residues. DNA for the CDR3: TGTGCCAGCAGCTTACCGTCTAGCGGGGGGGAATACACAGATACGCAGTATTTT. This sequence encodes CASSLPSSGGEYTDTQYF. Full variable domain (outside the CDR3, taken from reference TRBV7-8 and TRBJ2-3): GAGVSQSPRYKVAKRGQDVALRCDPISGHVSLFWYQQALGQGPEFLTYFQNEAQLDKSGLPSDRFFAERPEGSVSTLKIQRTQQEDSAVYLCASSLPSSGGEYTDTQYFGPGTRLTVL.